This T cell receptor beta chain comes out of a study of cytomegalovirus exposure and HLA in healthy donors. Overall study findings and caveats: Looking again later, the authors saw that most CMV-associated TCR beta chains seemed HLA-restricted.

V was clipped by 1 base and J by 8 bases; unmatched bases: 11. The CDR3 has 17 residues. CDR1 LGHNA and CDR2 YSLEER come from the germline V gene. Everyone who donated was a healthy bone marrow donor. The PCR ran on 60 Vbeta and 13 Jbeta primers. Method: immunoSEQ multiplex PCR; TCRdb's copy keeps in-frame clones and lacks some. Here the sample spans about 96,000 clones, 60% to 75% being singletons. To note about this clone: The target antigen is unknown.

The V and J genes are TRBV4-3 and TRBJ2-1, with 10 bases lining up with TRBD2. Sequences were obtained from PBMCs. The sequence came from a female donor in good health and CMV-seropositive. CDR3 region: CASSQAFRSGGAHEQFF. The CDR3, as DNA: TGCGCCAGCAGCCAAGCCTTTCGGAGCGGGGGGGCCCATGAGCAGTTCTTC.